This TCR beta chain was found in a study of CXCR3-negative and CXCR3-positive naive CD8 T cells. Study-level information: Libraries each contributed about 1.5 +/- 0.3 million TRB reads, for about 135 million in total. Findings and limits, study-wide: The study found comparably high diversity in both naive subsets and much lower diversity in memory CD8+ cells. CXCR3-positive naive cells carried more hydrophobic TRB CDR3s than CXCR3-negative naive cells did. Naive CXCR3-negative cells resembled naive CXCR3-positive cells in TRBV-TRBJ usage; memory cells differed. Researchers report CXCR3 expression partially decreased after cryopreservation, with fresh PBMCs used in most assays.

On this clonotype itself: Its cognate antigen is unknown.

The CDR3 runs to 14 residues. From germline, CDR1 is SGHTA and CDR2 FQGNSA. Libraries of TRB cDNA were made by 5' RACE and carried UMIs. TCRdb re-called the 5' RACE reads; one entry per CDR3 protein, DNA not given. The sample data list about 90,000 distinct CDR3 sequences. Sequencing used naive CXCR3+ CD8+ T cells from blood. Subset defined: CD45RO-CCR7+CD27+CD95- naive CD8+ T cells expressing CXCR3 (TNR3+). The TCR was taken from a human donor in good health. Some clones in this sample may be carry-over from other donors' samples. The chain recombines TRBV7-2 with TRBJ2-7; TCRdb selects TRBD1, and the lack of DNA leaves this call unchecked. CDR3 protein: CASSLGTDSYEQYF.